This entry lists 18 T cell receptor beta chains sequenced from one sample in a study of T cell repertoires in cytomegalovirus infection. TCRdb re-derived calls from the reads in MiXCR, one entry per CDR3 protein. The sample records about 130,000 distinct CDR3 sequences, 7% to 10% being singletons. Sequencing input: PBMCs. Source of these receptors: a human donor in good health (CMV status not recorded). Some clones in this sample may be carry-over from other donors' samples.

This clonotype has only a few counts. This chain uses TRBV12-3 or TRBV12-4 with TRBJ2-7, with a possible D match to TRBD1 (6 bases). V lost 5 bases, J lost 2 bases, and 16 bases lay in between. The CDR3 is made up of 15 amino acids. CDR3 nucleotide sequence: TGTGCCAGCAGTGCCGGGACACTGAATGCCTACGAGCAGTACTTC. Its translation is CASSAGTLNAYEQYF.

This clonotype was counted at least ten times. The chain links TRBV10-3 to TRBJ2-7; possibly TRBD1 for D (5 bases). In germline, CDR1 is ENHRY, CDR2 SYGVKD. The CDR3 has 13 amino acids. V was cut by 6 bases and J by 1 base, with 10 bases left in between. CDR3 sequence: CAIRVPGSYEQYF. In DNA form, the CDR3 reads TGTGCCATCAGGGTCCCAGGGTCCTACGAGCAGTACTTC.

The chain couples TRBV28 to TRBJ1-1; no clear D. The V end was cut by 3 bases, the J end by 3 bases, with 14 bases between. This CDR3 spans 15 amino acids. CDR1 is MDHEN, CDR2 SYDVKM, per germline. CDR3 nucleotide sequence: TGTGCCAGCAGTTTCCCTTCTGTGGGTCACACTGAAGCTTTCTTT. This encodes CASSFPSVGHTEAFF.

This clonotype was detected many times. The chain recombines TRBV7-2 with TRBJ1-2; 7 bases are shared with TRBD1. CDR3 length: 15 amino acids. The germline V gene encodes CDR1 SGHTA and CDR2 FQGNSA. With V trimmed by 1 base and J by 7 bases, 9 bases remained unmatched. The CDR3 bases are TGTGCCAGCAGCTTAGGCGGCTCAGGGGGGACTGGCTACACCTTC. This gives the protein CASSLGGSGGTGYTF.

In this sample, this clonotype turned up many times. The chain joins TRBV7-2 to TRBJ2-3; 7 nucleotides align to TRBD1. Germline CDR1 reads SGHTA; CDR2 reads FQGNSA. This CDR3 has 14 amino acids. V lost 3 bases to trimming and J lost 2 bases; unmatched junction nucleotides: 2. This CDR3 reads CASSFDRVTDTQYF. The CDR3 bases are TGTGCCAGCAGCTTCGACAGGGTCACAGATACGCAGTATTTT.

This chain joins TRBV20-1 and TRBJ2-2; 9 bases fit TRBD2. Germline loops: CDR1 DFQATT, CDR2 SNEGSKA (reference sequence). The CDR3 loop spans 15 amino acids. V dropped 2 bases and J dropped 6; count of bases not matched to a gene: 7. The CDR3 coding sequence is TGCAGTGCTAGAAACGCGGGGGGGCCTGCCGGGGAGCTGTTTTTT. Its translation is CSARNAGGPAGELFF.

In its sample, this clonotype was seen a few times. The CDR3 bases are TGTGCCAGCAGCCTTAGCGTGGTGGCTGAAGCTTTCTTT. Protein: CASSLSVVAEAFF. The V call is TRBV7-9, the J call TRBJ1-1, with no clear D. Trimming shortened V by 5 bases and J by 6 bases, and 13 bases separated the two germline ends. This CDR3 is built from 13 residues. Germline-derived CDR1 and CDR2 are SEHNR and FQNEAQ (reference sequence).

This clonotype came up many times. The chain joins TRBV10-3 to TRBJ2-7; either TRBD1 or TRBD2 may fit D (5 bases each). Between the trimmed V and J ends, which lost 7 bases and 4 bases, there was a span of 17 bases. The length of the CDR3 is 14 residues. Germline loops: CDR1 ENHRY, CDR2 SYGVKD. The CDR3 reads CAITPGDGLYEQYF. CDR3 coding DNA: TGTGCCATCACCCCTGGGGACGGACTGTACGAGCAGTACTTC.

This clonotype was detected only a few times. A much larger clone differs by one base, so this may be a read error. The chain links TRBV2 to TRBJ2-3; D unresolved. The CDR3 extends over 12 amino acids. In germline, CDR1 is SNHLY, CDR2 FYNNEI. CDR3 protein: CANSASLDTQYF. The CDR3 DNA follows: TGTGCCAACAGTGCCAGTCTGGATACGCAGTATTTT.

This clonotype was observed many times. The chain combines TRBV2 with TRBJ1-2; weak D call: TRBD1 (5 bases). V lost 1 base and J 4 bases, leaving 13 bases between the germline ends. This CDR3 is 15 amino acids long. CDR1 is SNHLY, CDR2 FYNNEI, per germline. The DNA for the CDR3 is TGTGCCAGCAGTGAAGGGCGTCAGGGAACCTATGGCTACACCTTC. It yields the protein CASSEGRQGTYGYTF.

A remark on this clonotype: One end of the junction does not line up with germline, which may come from a read error. J is TRBJ2-1 and V is TRBV19; unclear D gene. Germline CDR1 reads LNHDA; CDR2 reads SQIVND (reference sequence). The CDR3 has 15 amino acids. CDR3 sequence reads: CASSIAFPPYNEQFF. Written as DNA, the CDR3 is TGTGCCAGTAGCATAGCTTTCCCCCCCTACAATGAGCAGTTCTTC.

The chain uses TRBV18 and TRBJ2-7; D gene uncertain. CDR1 is KGHSH and CDR2 is LQKENI in the germline V gene. The length of the CDR3 is 12 residues. Trimming took 3 bases from V and 4 from J, leaving 7 bases between them. CDR3: CASSPERYEQYF. The CDR3 bases are TGTGCCAGCTCACCCGAACGATACGAGCAGTACTTC.

This clonotype was counted many times. The chain recombines TRBV5-5 with TRBJ2-5; 7 bases are a match to TRBD1. The CDR3 length is 15 residues. Germline-derived CDR1 and CDR2 are SGHKS and YYEKEE (reference sequence). The V gene end was trimmed by 6 bases and the J gene end by 7 bases; junction bases not matched to a gene: 15. CDR3 protein: CASTLEGAVLGTQYF. The CDR3, as DNA: TGTGCCAGCACCCTCGAGGGGGCCGTCTTGGGGACCCAGTACTTC.

The sample holds many counts of this clonotype. The V gene is TRBV7-9, the J gene TRBJ2-7; TRBD1 or TRBD2 may be the D gene (6 bases each). The V end was cut by 4 bases, the J end by 1 base, with 11 bases between. Germline V lookup: CDR1 SEHNR, CDR2 FQNEAQ (reference sequence). This CDR3 has 14 amino acids. CDR3 protein: CASSYGGQSYEQYF. CDR3 bases: TGTGCCAGCAGCTATGGGGGGCAATCCTACGAGCAGTACTTC.

The chain couples TRBV24-1 to TRBJ2-3, with D unclear. This CDR3 is built from 13 residues. Looked up from germline, CDR1 is KGHDR and CDR2 is SFDVKD. V was clipped by 3 bases and J by 2 bases, with 5 bases between them. Written as DNA, the CDR3 is TGTGCCACCAGTGATCCTTTCACAGATACGCAGTATTTT. Translating it yields CATSDPFTDTQYF.

This clonotype was counted ten times or more. This chain connects TRBV14 to TRBJ2-1; perhaps TRBD2 as D (6 bases). The CDR3 covers 14 residues. Trimming left V 3 bases short and J 1 base short, with 7 bases between. Germline CDR1 and CDR2: SGHDN and FVKESK. The DNA for the CDR3 is TGTGCCAGCAGCCAGACTAGTTCCTACAATGAGCAGTTCTTC. It specifies CASSQTSSYNEQFF.

This clonotype was recorded at least ten times. The rearrangement links TRBV7-2 to TRBJ2-5, with D tentatively TRBD1 (5 bases). CDR1 and CDR2 from the germline V gene are SGHTA and FQGNSA. This CDR3 contains 15 residues. V shed 5 bases and J shed 0 bases, with 13 bases lying between them. CDR3 coding DNA: TGTGCCAGCAGCCTTGTCTCAGGGAACCAAGAGACCCAGTACTTC. Amino acids: CASSLVSGNQETQYF.

The table lists this clonotype with a few counts. The rearrangement links TRBV20-1 to TRBJ2-7; no firm D call. The CDR3 is made up of 13 amino acids. Trimming left V 5 bases short and J 0 bases short, with 11 bases between. Looked up from germline, CDR1 is DFQATT and CDR2 is SNEGSKA (reference sequence). CDR3 residues: CSARRRSSYEQYF. The CDR3 DNA sequence: TGCAGTGCTCGCAGACGCAGCTCCTACGAGCAGTACTTC.